A selection of T cell receptor beta chains follows, all from one sample in a study of blood T cell repertoires in COVID-19. Sequencing used immunoSEQ multiplex PCR; TCRdb keeps in-frame clones, though not all of them. The sample includes some 160,000 clones, approximately 83% of them seen just once. Material: peripheral blood. All receptors come from a human donor in a cohort sampled during active COVID-19. Both conserved end residues are trimmed from each CDR3. D genes are given only for firm matches. Size tells how often a clone was seen (once, few, many) or the class of an expanded clone, and some rows leave it out.

clone_size,v_call,d_call,j_call,cdr3_aa
NA,TRBV7-9,TRBD1,TRBJ1-2,ASSTGTGVNYGYT
NA,TRBV14,NA,TRBJ2-5,ASSQEGQPRY
NA,TRBV4-3,NA,TRBJ2-1,ASSQEKVMGGLEYEQF
NA,TRBV18,TRBD2,TRBJ2-5,ASSLQDSRGGRETQY
NA,TRBV28,NA,TRBJ2-7,ASSSTGNEQY
NA,TRBV6-5,TRBD1,TRBJ1-5,ASSPDRGNQPQH
NA,TRBV5-1,NA,TRBJ2-7,ASRSESYEQY
NA,TRBV9,NA,TRBJ2-1,ASSVGTGPYNEQF
NA,TRBV7-2,NA,TRBJ1-3,ASSLAGSGGNTIY
NA,TRBV5-1,NA,TRBJ2-5,ASSLGPAGAETQY
few,TRBV4-1,NA,TRBJ2-7,ASLSGVAYEQY
NA,TRBV3-1/TRBV3-2,TRBD1,TRBJ1-1,ASSNFYPGTEGTEAF
NA,TRBV9,TRBD2,TRBJ2-2,ASSETSGRFTGELF
NA,TRBV6-2/TRBV6-3,NA,TRBJ2-7,ASSQQGGEQY
NA,TRBV12-3/TRBV12-4,NA,TRBJ2-7,ASGSGGRPEQY
NA,TRBV3-1/TRBV3-2,NA,TRBJ2-7,ASSPFTGQGFYEQY
NA,TRBV5-1,TRBD1,TRBJ1-2,ASSSQGQGYGYT
NA,TRBV18,TRBD1,TRBJ2-7,ASSPTGHEQY
NA,TRBV5-1,NA,TRBJ1-2,ASSLGTGGYT
NA,TRBV19,TRBD1,TRBJ2-7,ASSAGQGYEQY
NA,TRBV10-1,NA,TRBJ2-7,AEGVLYEQY
NA,TRBV28,NA,TRBJ2-6,ASSLWDSPSGANVLT
NA,TRBV2,NA,TRBJ1-2,ASRADSYGYT
NA,TRBV2,NA,TRBJ1-5,ASSGGHSNQPQH
NA,TRBV14,TRBD1,TRBJ2-1,ASSPRDRGVFTYNEQF
NA,TRBV7-2,NA,TRBJ2-2,ASIPFGTGELF
NA,TRBV7-9,NA,TRBJ1-5,ASSPNTNQPQH
NA,TRBV6-6,TRBD1,TRBJ1-5,ASSYDRGTPQH
NA,TRBV2,TRBD2,TRBJ2-1,ASAGGFYNEQF
NA,TRBV11-1,TRBD1,TRBJ2-7,ASSLRQGSYEQY
NA,TRBV6-2/TRBV6-3,TRBD1,TRBJ2-2,ASSSGTGYLFGELF
NA,TRBV16,NA,TRBJ1-5,ASSQSGGNQPQH
few,TRBV2,NA,TRBJ2-1,ASTGNYNEQF
once,TRBV7-9,TRBD1,TRBJ2-7,ASSRTGGGVEQY
NA,TRBV5-8,TRBD2,TRBJ2-2,ASSFFGRSTGELF
NA,TRBV7-3,NA,TRBJ2-6,ASSLTGPDSSGANVLT
NA,TRBV27,NA,TRBJ2-7,ASSNDHSYEQY
NA,TRBV6-2/TRBV6-3,NA,TRBJ2-2,ASSYPTSGELF
NA,TRBV5-1,TRBD1,TRBJ2-1,ASSLGGTGAYNEQF
NA,TRBV9,TRBD1,TRBJ1-5,ASSVGQGAGQPQH
NA,TRBV11-2,TRBD2,TRBJ2-3,ASSPTSGLTDTQY
NA,TRBV5-1,NA,TRBJ2-5,ASSPGGGQETQY
NA,TRBV5-4,NA,TRBJ2-7,ASAHQTGSPYEQY
NA,TRBV27,TRBD1,TRBJ2-7,ASNYRDRGTYEQY
NA,TRBV7-3,TRBD1,TRBJ1-1,ASSDRGRETEAF
NA,TRBV6-5,NA,TRBJ1-1,ASSYSNQGRTF
once,TRBV23-1,NA,TRBJ1-5,ASSQIPQGTTNQPQH
NA,TRBV18,TRBD2,TRBJ2-7,ASSPGGPYEQY
NA,TRBV7-8,NA,TRBJ1-1,ASSLQSVSGTEAF
NA,TRBV7-3,TRBD1,TRBJ1-1,ASSAQGAGTEAF
NA,TRBV7-2,TRBD1,TRBJ2-7,ASSSWTGNEQY
NA,TRBV10-2,NA,TRBJ1-1,ASSERENTEAF
NA,TRBV18,NA,TRBJ2-7,ASSPGQSYEQY
NA,TRBV6-2/TRBV6-3,NA,TRBJ2-7,ASSYFRGLEQY
NA,TRBV4-1,TRBD1,TRBJ1-1,ASSPGQGVIRTEAF
NA,TRBV7-6,NA,TRBJ2-5,ASSPRGRGAVQETQY
NA,TRBV4-2,TRBD2,TRBJ2-7,ASSQEGLAGGAYEQY
NA,TRBV3-1/TRBV3-2,NA,TRBJ2-5,ASSQGLVQETQY
NA,TRBV7-2,NA,TRBJ2-5,ASSFRDNRETQY
NA,TRBV21-1,NA,TRBJ1-2,ASSYGEGGNYGYT